The 20 T cell receptor beta chains below come from one sample, sequenced in a study of shared clonotypes between healthy human individuals (dated by TCRdb to 2018 to 2020). Library preparation used the immunoSEQ multiplex PCR assay. Sourced from immuneACCESS, this table was stored by TCRdb with only in-frame sequences that have V and J called. A share of the clones is absent; for the studies checked, an unresolved V gene accounts for under half, and the remainder has no known explanation. Present in this sample are roughly 2.4 million clones, almost 96% of which were seen just once. The ten top clones hold around 0.13% of the sample. The sample was naive CD4+ T cells sorted from blood. What this sample's cell subset or site label stands for: CD45RA+ positively selected. These receptors came from a man in his late teens or twenties in good health.

The gene calls are TRBV28 and TRBJ1-5; 9 nucleotides agree with TRBD1. There are 14 residues in the CDR3. After removal of 3 bases from V and 5 bases from J, the junction contained 2 bases not matched to a gene. Germline CDR1 MDHEN, CDR2 SYDVKM. CDR3 protein: CASSFGDRDQPQHF. CDR3 in DNA: TGTGCCAGCAGTTTCGGGGACAGGGATCAGCCCCAGCATTTT.

The chain uses TRBV4-3 and TRBJ1-4; no firm D call. CDR3 length: 15 residues. V gave up 1 base and J gave up 8 bases, with 14 bases separating them. Germline CDR1 reads LGHNA; CDR2 reads YSLEER. This chain's CDR3 is CASSQGQVTTEKLFF. CDR3 nucleotides: TGCGCCAGCAGCCAAGGGCAGGTGACTACGGAAAAACTGTTTTTT.

The count of this clone is one. The chain links TRBV18 to TRBJ2-5; 11 bases line up with TRBD1. Germline values: CDR1 KGHSH, CDR2 LQKENI. The V and J ends lost 2 bases and 4 bases, in that order; junction bases with no gene match: 3. This CDR3 contains 15 residues. CDR3 DNA sequence: TGTGCCAGCTCACCAGGGACAGGGGGTGGAGAGACCCAGTACTTC. Protein sequence: CASSPGTGGGETQYF.

The V and J genes are TRBV28 and TRBJ2-3, with 8 bases that match TRBD1. V trimming: 4 bases; J trimming: 4 bases; junction bases outside the gene matches: 7. Germline CDR1 and CDR2: MDHEN and SYDVKM. CDR3 length equals 15 residues. DNA of the CDR3: TGTGCCAGCAGTTCCCTGGACAGGGAAGCAGATACGCAGTATTTT. This sequence encodes CASSSLDREADTQYF.

The rearrangement joins TRBV4-1 to TRBJ1-3, with D possibly TRBD1 on 5 matching bases. The ends were cut back, 1 base at V and 0 bases at J, with 16 bases in the middle. From germline, CDR1 is MGHRA and CDR2 YSYEKL. The CDR3 is made up of 18 amino acids. Here the CDR3 DNA reads TGCGCCAGCAGCCAAGTAGCCGGGGCCTTAGTCTCTGGAAACACCATATATTTT. Protein: CASSQVAGALVSGNTIYF.

This sequence joins TRBV30 and TRBJ1-5; D is undetermined. Germline loops: CDR1 GTSNPN, CDR2 SVGIG (reference sequence). The CDR3 length is 10 residues. V was cut by 5 bases and J by 7 bases, with 6 bases left in between. CDR3 region: CAWPNQPQHF. The CDR3 DNA reads TGTGCCTGGCCGAACCAGCCCCAGCATTTT.

The J gene is TRBJ1-1, the V gene TRBV18; 9 bases line up with TRBD1. The CDR3 is made up of 15 amino acids. The V segment lost 6 bases and the J segment 1 base; nucleotides outside the gene matches: 6. Germline V CDR1 and CDR2: KGHSH, LQKENI. The CDR3 spells CASSVGQGTNTEAFF. CDR3 nucleotide sequence: TGTGCCAGCTCGGTAGGACAGGGGACGAACACTGAAGCTTTCTTT.

The table lists this clone with a count of one. The chain carries TRBV5-4 and TRBJ2-7; D possibly uses TRBD1 or TRBD2 (6 bases each). From germline, CDR1 is SGHNT and CDR2 YYREEE (reference sequence). The V end was cut by 2 bases, the J end by 3 bases, with 12 bases between. This CDR3 is built from 14 residues. CDR3 protein: CASSFGGHNYEQYF. Here the CDR3 DNA reads TGTGCCAGCAGCTTCGGGGGACACAACTACGAGCAGTACTTC.

V gene TRBV7-2 combines with J gene TRBJ2-2; weak D call: TRBD2 (5 bases). The CDR3 is made up of 14 amino acids. Germline CDR1 and CDR2: SGHTA and FQGNSA. The V end was cut by 8 bases, the J end by 0 bases, with 10 bases between. The CDR3 protein is CASPSGANTGELFF. The CDR3 bases are TGTGCCAGCCCCAGCGGAGCGAACACCGGGGAGCTGTTTTTT.

This chain connects TRBV10-3 to TRBJ1-1; TRBD1 is a possible D gene (5 bases). The CDR3 has 15 residues. Germline V gene data show CDR1 as ENHRY and CDR2 as SYGVKD. V dropped 0 bases and J dropped 0 bases, with 8 bases sitting between them. The CDR3 protein is CAISESPGVNTEAFF. Here the CDR3 DNA reads TGTGCCATCAGTGAGTCGCCGGGGGTGAACACTGAAGCTTTCTTT.

This rearrangement joins TRBV5-4 to TRBJ2-7, with 8 bases matching TRBD2. Germline-derived CDR1 and CDR2 are SGHNT and YYREEE (reference sequence). This CDR3 has 15 amino acids. Trimming took 4 bases from V and 7 from J; bases not matched to a gene: 13. The CDR3 protein is CASSPPAGTGGEQYF. CDR3 DNA: TGTGCCAGCAGCCCCCCCGCGGGTACGGGGGGGGAGCAGTACTTC. Drawing the rest from reference TRBV5-4 and TRBJ2-7, the complete variable domain is ETGVTQSPTHLIKTRGQQVTLRCSSQSGHNTVSWYQQALGQGPQFIFQYYREEENGRGNFPPRFSGLQFPNYSSELNVNALELDDSALYLCASSPPAGTGGEQYFGPGTRLTVT.

The chain recombines TRBV9 with TRBJ1-1; D perhaps matches TRBD1 (6 bases). Germline assignment: CDR1 SGDLS and CDR2 YYNGEE. This CDR3 is built from 14 residues. The V end lost 4 bases, the J end lost 1 base, and 11 bases lay between the germline ends. CDR3 amino acids: CASSPGQPNTEAFF. CDR3 in DNA: TGTGCCAGCAGCCCCGGACAGCCGAACACTGAAGCTTTCTTT.

The chain has TRBV12-5 and TRBJ1-1; 7 bases are a match to TRBD1. V dropped 5 bases and J dropped 2; count of bases not matched to a gene: 5. CDR3 length: 14 residues. Looked up from germline, CDR1 is LGHNT and CDR2 is FRNRAP. The CDR3 is CASGPGQTNTEAFF. CDR3 coding DNA: TGTGCTAGTGGTCCGGGACAGACTAACACTGAAGCTTTCTTT.

The chain is built from TRBV18 and TRBJ2-5; 10 positions agree with TRBD1. CDR1 KGHSH and CDR2 LQKENI come from the germline V gene. The CDR3 has 15 residues. The trim removed 2 bases at V and 5 bases at J, leaving 5 bases unmatched. This CDR3 reads CASSPGTGEAETQYF. The DNA of the CDR3 is TGTGCCAGCTCACCAGGGACAGGGGAGGCGGAGACCCAGTACTTC.

This chain joins TRBV11-2 and TRBJ2-6, with TRBD1 identical over 12 bases. Germline CDR1 reads SGHAT; CDR2 reads FQNNGV. V shed 5 bases, J shed 3 bases, and the junction held 8 bases outside the gene matches. CDR3 length: 18 amino acids. The CDR3 DNA reads as TGTGCCAGCAGCGCTCGGGACAGGGGGCTAATTGGGGCCAACGTCCTGACTTTC. Translation gives CASSARDRGLIGANVLTF. Full variable domain (missing parts from reference TRBV11-2 and TRBJ2-6): EAGVAQSPRYKIIEKRQSVAFWCNPISGHATLYWYQQILGQGPKLLIQFQNNGVVDDSQLPKDRFSAERLKGVDSTLKIQPAKLEDSAVYLCASSARDRGLIGANVLTFGAGSRLTVL.

V usage is TRBV29-1 and J usage is TRBJ2-1; 8 nucleotides line up with TRBD1. Per germline, CDR1 SQVTM and CDR2 ANQGSEA. The CDR3 totals 12 residues. The trim removed 6 bases at V and 8 bases at J, leaving 6 bases unmatched. Here the CDR3 reads CSVDRGSDEQFF. The DNA for the CDR3 is TGCAGCGTAGACAGGGGATCGGATGAGCAGTTCTTC.

Concerning this clone: Other DNA sequences of this sample code for an identical CDR3. The rearrangement links TRBV11-3 to TRBJ2-3; D gene uncertain. The V end was cut by 0 bases, the J end by 5 bases, with 3 bases between. This CDR3 is built from 12 residues. Germline V CDR1 and CDR2: SGHNT, YENEEA. The CDR3 spells CASSLEGDTQYF. DNA for the CDR3: TGTGCCAGCAGCTTAGAGGGAGATACGCAGTATTTT.

The chain links TRBV10-1 to TRBJ2-3; a weak D match, TRBD2 (6 bases). The CDR3 consists of 16 residues. CDR1 and CDR2 (germline): WNHNN, SYGVQD (reference sequence). V shed 0 bases and J shed 4 bases, with 14 bases lying between them. The CDR3 sequence is CASSESGAGWSDTQYF. Here the CDR3 DNA reads TGCGCCAGCAGTGAGTCCGGGGCGGGGTGGTCAGATACGCAGTATTTT.

The CDR3 spells CAIAGDRDNQPQHF. CDR3 sequence (DNA): TGTGCCATCGCGGGGGACAGGGACAATCAGCCCCAGCATTTT. The chain links TRBV10-3 to TRBJ1-5, with 9 nucleotides matching TRBD1. V was pared by 8 bases and J by 3 bases, with 5 bases of the junction left unmatched. Per germline, CDR1 ENHRY and CDR2 SYGVKD. The CDR3 consists of 14 residues.

This sequence joins TRBV4-1 and TRBJ2-3; 10 bases match TRBD2. With V trimmed by 1 base and J by 4 bases, 2 bases remained unmatched. The germline V gene encodes CDR1 MGHRA and CDR2 YSYEKL. The CDR3 runs 15 residues. The CDR3 region is CASSQVGTSADTQYF. CDR3 nucleotide sequence: TGCGCCAGCAGCCAAGTCGGGACTAGCGCAGATACGCAGTATTTT.